This section outlines one TCR beta chain sequence together with its context. Ages ranged from about 18 to 100 years, with residence in about two dozen US areas. In assigning cohorts, the study relied on participant-reported clinical history. Donors in Cohort 3 who had recovered were those with two negative PCRs, healthcare professional clearance, or resolution of their symptoms. These data belong to a study of blood T cell repertoires in COVID-19. Study summary: Some COVID-19 samples were acute and others convalescent; all came from the United States, Italy and Spain.

Sequencing was performed with immunoSEQ multiplex PCR; in TCRdb, only in-frame clones are kept and a portion is missing. Found here are hundreds of thousands of clones, 84% of them singletons; the top ten hold 5.5% to 7.5%. The junction had 6 bases not matched to a gene; V was cut back by 1 base and J by 2 bases. Germline lookup yields CDR1 SGHRS and CDR2 YFSETQ. The CDR3 has 17 residues. Sequencing used PBMCs or T cells enriched from blood (not recorded which). This receptor was obtained from a woman aged 35 to 49 who had recovered from COVID-19. V gene TRBV5-1 combines with J gene TRBJ2-2, with 9 bases aligning to TRBD2. CDR3 coding DNA: TGCGCCAGCAGCTTGCGGAGAGCGGGAGGAAACACCGGGGAGCTGTTTTTT. It is translated as CASSLRRAGGNTGELFF.